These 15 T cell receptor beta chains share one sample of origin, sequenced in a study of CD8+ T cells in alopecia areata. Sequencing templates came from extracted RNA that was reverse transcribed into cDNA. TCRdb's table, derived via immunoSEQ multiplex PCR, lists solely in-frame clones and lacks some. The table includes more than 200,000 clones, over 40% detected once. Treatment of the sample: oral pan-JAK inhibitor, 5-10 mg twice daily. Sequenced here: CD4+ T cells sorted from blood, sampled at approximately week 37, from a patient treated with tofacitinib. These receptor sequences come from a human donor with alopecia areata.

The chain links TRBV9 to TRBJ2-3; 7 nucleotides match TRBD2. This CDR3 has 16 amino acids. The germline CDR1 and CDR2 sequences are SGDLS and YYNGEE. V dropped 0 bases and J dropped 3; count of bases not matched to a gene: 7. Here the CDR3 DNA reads TGTGCCAGCAGCGTAGGACGCGGGAGCCAAACAGATACGCAGTATTTT. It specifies CASSVGRGSQTDTQYF.

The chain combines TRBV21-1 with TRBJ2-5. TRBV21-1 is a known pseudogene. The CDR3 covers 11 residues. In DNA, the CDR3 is TGTGCCAGCAGCAAAGGCAAGGCCCAGTACTTC. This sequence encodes CASSKGKAQYF.

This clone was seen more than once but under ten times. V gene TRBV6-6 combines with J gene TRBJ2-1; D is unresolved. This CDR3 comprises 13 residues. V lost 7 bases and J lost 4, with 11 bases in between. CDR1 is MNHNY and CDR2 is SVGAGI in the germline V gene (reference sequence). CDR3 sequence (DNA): TGTGCCAGCACAATGGAACTTTACAATGAGCAGTTCTTC. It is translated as CASTMELYNEQFF.

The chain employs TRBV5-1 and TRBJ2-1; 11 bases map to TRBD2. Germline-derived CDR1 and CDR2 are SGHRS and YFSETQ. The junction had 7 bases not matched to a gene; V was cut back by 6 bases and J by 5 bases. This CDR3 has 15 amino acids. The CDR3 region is CASKFSGRAHNEQFF. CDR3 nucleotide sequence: TGCGCCAGCAAGTTTAGCGGGAGGGCTCACAATGAGCAGTTCTTC.

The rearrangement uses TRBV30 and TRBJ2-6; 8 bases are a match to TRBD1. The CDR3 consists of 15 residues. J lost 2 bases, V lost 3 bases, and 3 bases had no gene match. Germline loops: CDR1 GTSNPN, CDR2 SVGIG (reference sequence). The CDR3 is CAWRKQGAGANVLTF. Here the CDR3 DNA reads TGTGCCTGGAGGAAACAGGGGGCTGGGGCCAACGTCCTGACTTTC. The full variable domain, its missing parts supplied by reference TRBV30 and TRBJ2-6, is SQTIHQWPATLVQPVGSPLSLECTVEGTSNPNLYWYRQAAGRGLQLLFYSVGIGQISSEVPQNLSASRPQDRQFILSSKKLLLSDSGFYLCAWRKQGAGANVLTFGAGSRLTVL.

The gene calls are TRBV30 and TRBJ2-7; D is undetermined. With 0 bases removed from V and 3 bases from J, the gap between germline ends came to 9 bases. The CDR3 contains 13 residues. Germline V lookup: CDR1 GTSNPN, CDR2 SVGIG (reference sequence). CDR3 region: CAWSVNLYYEQYF. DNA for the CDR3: TGTGCCTGGAGTGTAAATCTGTACTACGAGCAGTACTTC.

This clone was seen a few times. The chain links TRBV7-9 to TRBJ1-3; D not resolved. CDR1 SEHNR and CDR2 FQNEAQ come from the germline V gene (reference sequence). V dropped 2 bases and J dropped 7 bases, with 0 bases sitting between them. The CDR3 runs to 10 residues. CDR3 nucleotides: TGTGCCAGCAGCTTAAACACCATATATTTT. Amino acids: CASSLNTIYF. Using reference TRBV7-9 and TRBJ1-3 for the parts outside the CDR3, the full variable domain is DTGVSQNPRHKITKRGQNVTFRCDPISEHNRLYWYRQTLGQGPEFLTYFQNEAQLEKSRLLSDRFSAERPKGSFSTLEIQRTEQGDSAMYLCASSLNTIYFGEGSWLTVV.

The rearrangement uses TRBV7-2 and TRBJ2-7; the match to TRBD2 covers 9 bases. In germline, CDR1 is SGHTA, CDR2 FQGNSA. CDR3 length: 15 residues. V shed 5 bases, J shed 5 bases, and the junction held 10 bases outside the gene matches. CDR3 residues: CASSPAAGGFHEQYF. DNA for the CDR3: TGTGCCAGCAGCCCCGCCGCGGGAGGGTTCCACGAGCAGTACTTC.

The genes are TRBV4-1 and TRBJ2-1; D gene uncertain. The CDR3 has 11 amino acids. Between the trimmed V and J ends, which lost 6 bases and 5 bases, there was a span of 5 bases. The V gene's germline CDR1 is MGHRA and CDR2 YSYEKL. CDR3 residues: CASRHDNEQFF. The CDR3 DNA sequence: TGCGCCAGCAGACACGACAATGAGCAGTTCTTC.

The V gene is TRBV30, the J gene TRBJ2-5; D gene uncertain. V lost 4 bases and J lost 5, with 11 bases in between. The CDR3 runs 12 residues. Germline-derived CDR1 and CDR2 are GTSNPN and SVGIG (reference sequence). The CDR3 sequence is CAWTLSWETQYF. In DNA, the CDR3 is TGTGCCTGGACCCTTTCTTGGGAGACCCAGTACTTC.

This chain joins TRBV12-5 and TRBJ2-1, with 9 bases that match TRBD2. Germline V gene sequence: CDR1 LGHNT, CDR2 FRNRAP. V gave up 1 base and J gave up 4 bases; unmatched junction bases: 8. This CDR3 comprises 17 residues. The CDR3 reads CASGLAPSSGVYNEQFF. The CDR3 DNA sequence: TGTGCTAGTGGTTTGGCACCTTCTAGCGGGGTATACAATGAGCAGTTCTTC.

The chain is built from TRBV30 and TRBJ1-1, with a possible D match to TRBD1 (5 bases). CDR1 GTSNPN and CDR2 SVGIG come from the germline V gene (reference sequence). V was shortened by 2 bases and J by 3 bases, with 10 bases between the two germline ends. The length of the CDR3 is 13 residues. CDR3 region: CAWSRTQDTEAFF. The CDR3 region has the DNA TGTGCCTGGAGTCGTACACAGGACACTGAAGCTTTCTTT.

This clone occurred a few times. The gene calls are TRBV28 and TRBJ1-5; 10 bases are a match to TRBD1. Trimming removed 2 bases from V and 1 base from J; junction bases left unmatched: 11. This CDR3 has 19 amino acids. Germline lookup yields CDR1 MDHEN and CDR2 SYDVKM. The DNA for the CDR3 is TGTGCCAGCAGTTTACGGGACAGGGGAGGCGTTGGGAGCAATCAGCCCCAGCATTTT. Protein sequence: CASSLRDRGGVGSNQPQHF.

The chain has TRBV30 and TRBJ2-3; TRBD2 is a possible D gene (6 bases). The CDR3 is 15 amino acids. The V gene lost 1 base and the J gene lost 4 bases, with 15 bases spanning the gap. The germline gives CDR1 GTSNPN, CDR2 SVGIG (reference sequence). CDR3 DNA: TGTGCCTGGAGTGCTCACCTGGGAGGTCCAGATACGCAGTATTTT. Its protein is CAWSAHLGGPDTQYF.

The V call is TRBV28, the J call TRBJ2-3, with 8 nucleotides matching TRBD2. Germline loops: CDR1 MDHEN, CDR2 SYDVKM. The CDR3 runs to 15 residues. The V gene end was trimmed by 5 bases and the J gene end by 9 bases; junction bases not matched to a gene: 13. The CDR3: CASSPTSSGSKTQYF. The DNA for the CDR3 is TGTGCCAGCAGTCCGACCTCTAGCGGGTCTAAGACGCAGTATTTT.